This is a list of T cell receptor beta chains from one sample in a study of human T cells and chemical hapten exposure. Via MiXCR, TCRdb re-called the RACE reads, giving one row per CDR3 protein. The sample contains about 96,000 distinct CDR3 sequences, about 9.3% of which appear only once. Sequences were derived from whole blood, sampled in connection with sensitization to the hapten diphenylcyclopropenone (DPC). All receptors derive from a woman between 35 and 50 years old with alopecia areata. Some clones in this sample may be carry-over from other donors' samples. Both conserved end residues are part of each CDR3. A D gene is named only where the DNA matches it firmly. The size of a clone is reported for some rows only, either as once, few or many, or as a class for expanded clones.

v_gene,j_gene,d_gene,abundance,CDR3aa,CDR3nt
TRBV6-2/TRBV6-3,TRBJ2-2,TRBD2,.,CASSASGRALVTGELFF,TGTGCCAGCTCAGCTAGCGGGAGGGCCCTCGTCACCGGGGAGCTGTTTTTT
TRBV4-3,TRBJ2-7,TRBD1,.,CASSQDAGGAPYEQCF,TGCGCCAGCAGCCAAGATGCAGGGGGCGCCCCCTACGAGCAGTGCTTC
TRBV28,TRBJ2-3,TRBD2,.,CASSLVSSGRAIDTQYF,TGTGCCAGCAGTTTAGTGTCTAGCGGGAGGGCCATAGATACGCAGTATTTT
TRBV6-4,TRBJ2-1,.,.,CASSSMASNEQFF,TGTGCCAGCAGTTCCATGGCCTCAAATGAGCAGTTCTTC
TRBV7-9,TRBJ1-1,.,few,CASSPPGVTEAFF,TGTGCCAGCAGCCCCCCAGGTGTCACTGAAGCTTTCTTT
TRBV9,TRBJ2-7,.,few,CASSAGGGTYEQYF,TGTGCCAGCAGCGCCGGAGGGGGCACCTACGAGCAGTACTTC
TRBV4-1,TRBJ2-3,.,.,CASARQEVTDTQYF,TGCGCCAGCGCCAGACAGGAGGTTACAGATACGCAGTATTTT
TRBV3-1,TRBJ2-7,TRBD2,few,CASSPATSAYYEQYF,TGTGCCAGCAGCCCTGCGACTAGCGCCTACTACGAGCAGTACTTC
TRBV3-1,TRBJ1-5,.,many,CASSQGPGQPQHF,TGTGCCAGCAGCCAGGGGCCCGGTCAGCCCCAGCATTTT
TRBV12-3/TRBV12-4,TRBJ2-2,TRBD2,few,CASSPLAGTSGRALTGELFF,TGTGCCAGCAGCCCCCTTGCCGGGACTAGCGGGAGGGCCCTCACCGGGGAGCTGTTTTTT
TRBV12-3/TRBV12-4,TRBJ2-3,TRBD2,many,CADGRDLSDTQYF,TGTGCCGATGGGAGGGACCTCTCAGATACGCAGTATTTT
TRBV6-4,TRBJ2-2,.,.,CASSRDNTGELFF,TGTGCCAGCAGCAGGGATAACACCGGGGAGCTGTTTTTT
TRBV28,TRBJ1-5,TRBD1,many,CASSFSTGIGGQPQHF,TGTGCCAGCAGTTTTTCGACAGGGATTGGTGGTCAGCCCCAGCATTTT
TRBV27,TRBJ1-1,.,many,CASSHGENTEAFF,TGTGCCAGCTCTCACGGAGAGAACACTGAAGCTTTCTTT
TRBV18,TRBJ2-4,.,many,CASSLGQPPRDIQYF,TGTGCCAGCTCACTCGGACAGCCACCCAGGGACATTCAGTACTTC
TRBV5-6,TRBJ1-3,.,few,CASSLRSSGNTIYF,TGTGCCAGCAGCTTGCGGAGCTCTGGAAACACCATATATTTT
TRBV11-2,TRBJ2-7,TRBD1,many,CASSSDRGPFYEQYF,TGTGCCAGCAGCTCCGACAGGGGCCCCTTCTACGAGCAGTACTTC
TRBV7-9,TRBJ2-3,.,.,CATTRPPDTQYF,TGTGCCACCACCCGCCCCCCAGATACGCAGTATTTT
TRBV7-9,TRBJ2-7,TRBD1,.,CASSPDRGRYEQYF,TGTGCCAGCAGCCCTGACAGGGGGCGGTACGAGCAGTACTTC
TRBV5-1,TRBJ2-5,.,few,CASSSARGTETQYF,TGCGCCAGCAGTTCCGCTAGAGGGACAGAGACCCAGTACTTC
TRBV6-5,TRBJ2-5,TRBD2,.,CASSYLAGGPQGTQYF,TGTGCCAGCAGTTACCTAGCGGGAGGGCCTCAAGGGACCCAGTACTTC
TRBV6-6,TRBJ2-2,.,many,CASSGQGRSGELFF,TGTGCCAGCAGTGGGCAGGGAAGATCCGGGGAGCTGTTTTTT
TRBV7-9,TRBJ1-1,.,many,CASSLVGAGTEAFF,TGTGCCAGCAGCTTAGTCGGCGCGGGCACTGAAGCTTTCTTT
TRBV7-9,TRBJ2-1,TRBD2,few,CASSLGTSGRDEQFF,TGTGCCAGCAGCTTAGGGACTAGCGGGAGAGATGAGCAGTTCTTC
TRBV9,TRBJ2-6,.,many,CASSPPYGANVLTF,TGTGCCAGCAGCCCCCCCTATGGGGCCAACGTCCTGACTTTC
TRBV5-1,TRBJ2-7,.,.,CASSWGDKAGDEQYF,TGCGCCAGCAGCTGGGGGGACAAGGCAGGGGACGAGCAGTACTTC
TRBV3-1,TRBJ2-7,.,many,CASSQDRGLTNEQYF,TGTGCCAGCAGCCAAGACCGCGGGCTAACTAACGAGCAGTACTTC
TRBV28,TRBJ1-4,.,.,CASSFDGRVEKLFF,TGTGCCAGCAGTTTCGACGGCAGAGTCGAAAAACTGTTTTTT
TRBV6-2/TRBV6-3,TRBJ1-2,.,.,CASRIPGRRHYGYTF,TGTGCCAGCAGGATTCCGGGACGCAGGCACTATGGCTACACCTTC
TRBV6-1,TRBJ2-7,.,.,CASWFSDISYEQYF,TGTGCCAGCTGGTTCTCAGACATATCCTACGAGCAGTACTTC
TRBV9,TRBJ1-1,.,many,CASSVKDTEAFF,TGTGCCAGCAGCGTTAAGGATACTGAAGCTTTCTTT
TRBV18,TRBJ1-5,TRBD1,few,CASSSSDRGGQPQHF,TGTGCCAGCTCATCGTCGGACAGGGGCGGACAGCCCCAGCATTTT
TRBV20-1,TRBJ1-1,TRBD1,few,CSARVQGAGEAFF,TGCAGTGCTAGAGTTCAGGGGGCGGGTGAAGCTTTCTTT
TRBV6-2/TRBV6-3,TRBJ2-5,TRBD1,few,CASSSGTGRETQYF,TGTGCCAGCAGCTCAGGGACAGGGAGAGAGACCCAGTACTTC
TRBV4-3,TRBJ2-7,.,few,CASSQARTAYEQYF,TGCGCCAGCAGCCAAGCCCGGACTGCTTACGAGCAGTACTTC
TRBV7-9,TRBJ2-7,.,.,CASSDRPYEQYF,TGTGCCAGCAGCGACCGACCCTACGAGCAGTACTTC
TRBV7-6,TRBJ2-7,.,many,CASSPGGGGSYEQYF,TGTGCCAGCAGCCCAGGGGGCGGCGGGAGCTACGAGCAGTACTTC
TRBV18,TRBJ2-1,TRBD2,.,CASSPGLAALNEQFF,TGTGCCAGCTCCCCGGGACTAGCGGCCCTTAATGAGCAGTTCTTC
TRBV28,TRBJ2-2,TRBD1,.,CASSLPGTANTGELFF,TGTGCCAGCAGTTTACCCGGGACAGCGAACACCGGGGAGCTGTTTTTT
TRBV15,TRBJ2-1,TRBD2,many,CATSRDGLAGDVF,TGTGCCACCAGCAGAGATGGGCTAGCGGGGGACGTTTTC
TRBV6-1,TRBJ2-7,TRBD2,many,CASSRGEGGYEQYF,TGTGCCAGCAGCCGCGGGGAGGGCGGATACGAGCAGTACTTC
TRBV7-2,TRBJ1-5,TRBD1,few,CASSLGGTGGQPQHF,TGTGCCAGCAGCTTAGGTGGGACAGGGGGACAGCCCCAGCATTTT
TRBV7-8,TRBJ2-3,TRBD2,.,CASSLTEGLAGGPSTDTQYF,TGTGCCAGCAGCTTGACAGAAGGACTAGCGGGAGGGCCGAGCACAGATACGCAGTATTTT
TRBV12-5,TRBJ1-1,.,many,CASGPSAGDTEAFF,TGTGCTAGTGGTCCATCCGCGGGGGACACTGAAGCTTTCTTT
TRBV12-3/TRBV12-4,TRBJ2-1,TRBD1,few,CASSPGQDLQEQFF,TGTGCCAGCAGTCCAGGACAGGACTTACAAGAGCAGTTCTTC
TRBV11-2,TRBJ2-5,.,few,CASSLGSVETQYF,TGTGCCAGCAGCTTAGGGTCCGTGGAGACCCAGTACTTC
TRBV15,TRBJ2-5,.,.,CATSRDRAVGGETQYF,TGTGCCACCAGCAGAGATCGCGCTGTGGGGGGAGAGACCCAGTACTTC
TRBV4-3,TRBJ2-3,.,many,CASSQDIPLAQDTQYF,TGCGCCAGCAGCCAAGATATCCCCCTAGCCCAAGATACGCAGTATTTT
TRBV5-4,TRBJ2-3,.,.,CASSIIGTPTDTQYF,TGTGCCAGCAGCATCATCGGGACTCCTACAGATACGCAGTATTTT
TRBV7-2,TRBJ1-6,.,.,CASSLTRWDSPLHF,TGTGCCAGCAGCTTAACGAGGTGGGATTCACCCCTCCACTTT
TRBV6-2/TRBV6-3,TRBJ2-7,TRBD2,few,CASSPTTSGRIYEQYF,TGTGCCAGCAGCCCGACCACTAGCGGGAGAATCTACGAGCAGTACTTC
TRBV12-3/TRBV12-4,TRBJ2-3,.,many,CASSRIGAQYF,TGTGCCAGCAGTCGCATCGGCGCGCAGTATTTT
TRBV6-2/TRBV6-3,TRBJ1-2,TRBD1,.,CASSAGTEGRTGYTF,TGTGCCAGCAGTGCGGGGACAGAGGGCCGGACTGGCTACACCTTC
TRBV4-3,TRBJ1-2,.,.,CASSRTRGGSGRNHYGYTF,TGCGCCAGCAGCCGAACTAGGGGCGGGTCTGGACGGAATCACTATGGCTACACCTTC
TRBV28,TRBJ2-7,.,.,CASSLRRAGRSYF,TGTGCCAGCAGTTTACGGCGGGCAGGGCGCTCATACTTC
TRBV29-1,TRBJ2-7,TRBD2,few,CSPCCLGTNPYEQYF,TGCAGCCCCTGTTGCCTCGGGACTAACCCCTACGAGCAGTACTTC
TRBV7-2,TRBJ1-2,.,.,CASSMTDVYGYTF,TGTGCCAGCAGCATGACAGATGTCTATGGCTACACCTTC